These 21 T cell receptor beta chains originate from one sample sequenced in a study of blood T cell repertoires in COVID-19. TCRdb keeps only in-frame clones here, not all; method: immunoSEQ multiplex PCR. Of about 200,000 clones detected, around four fifths appear once; the ten largest clones hold approximately 0.97%. The specimen sequenced was peripheral blood. These receptors originate from a man between 60 and 75 years old with COVID-19, enrolled during active disease.

The V call is TRBV18, the J call TRBJ1-5, with unresolved D. Germline V lookup: CDR1 KGHSH, CDR2 LQKENI. CDR3 size: 15 residues. Trimming shortened V by 5 bases and J by 9 bases, and 20 bases separated the two germline ends. The CDR3 loop is CASSSYGDGSGPQHF. CDR3 DNA: TGTGCCAGCTCATCGTACGGAGATGGCTCGGGGCCCCAGCATTTT.

In this sample, this clone turned up once. The chain uses TRBV5-1 and TRBJ2-3; 12 bases are shared with TRBD2. The CDR3 length is 16 residues. The J segment lost 0 bases and the V segment lost 5 bases, leaving 4 bases of the junction unmatched. Looked up from germline, CDR1 is SGHRS and CDR2 is YFSETQ. The CDR3: CASREGTSGSTDTQYF. The CDR3 nucleotides are TGCGCCAGCAGGGAGGGGACTAGCGGGAGCACAGATACGCAGTATTTT.

The rearrangement joins TRBV6-5 to TRBJ1-1; TRBD1 is a possible D gene (6 bases). This CDR3 region has 13 residues. From germline, CDR1 is MNHEY and CDR2 SVGAGI. V lost 5 bases and J 5 bases, leaving 12 bases between the germline ends. The CDR3 protein is CASSNTGWTEAFF. CDR3 sequence (DNA): TGTGCCAGCAGTAATACAGGGTGGACTGAAGCTTTCTTT.

The chain employs TRBV2 and TRBJ2-1; 9 bases fit TRBD2. Germline CDR1 reads SNHLY; CDR2 reads FYNNEI. The CDR3 covers 15 residues. The ends lost 4 bases at V and 6 bases at J; junction bases unmatched: 7. This CDR3 is CASSVAGASPNEQFF. The CDR3 nucleotides are TGTGCCAGCAGTGTAGCGGGAGCCTCCCCCAATGAGCAGTTCTTC.

This clone was picked up a small number of times. V usage is TRBV2 and J usage is TRBJ1-5, with 8 bases identical to TRBD1. Germline V gene sequence: CDR1 SNHLY, CDR2 FYNNEI. The CDR3 extends over 15 amino acids. The V segment lost 5 bases and the J segment 6 bases; nucleotides outside the gene matches: 9. CDR3 sequence: CASSKGQEFGQPQHF. CDR3 coding DNA: TGTGCCAGCAGTAAGGGACAGGAATTCGGTCAGCCCCAGCATTTT. Complete variable domain (other parts from reference TRBV2 and TRBJ1-5): EPEVTQTPSHQVTQMGQEVILRCVPISNHLYFYWYRQILGQKVEFLVSFYNNEISEKSEIFDDQFSVERPDGSNFTLKIRSTKLEDSAMYFCASSKGQEFGQPQHFGDGTRLSIL.

The chain has TRBV7-9 and TRBJ2-3, with D maybe TRBD2 (6 bases). The length of the CDR3 is 14 residues. The ends were cut back, 3 bases at V and 6 bases at J, with 13 bases in the middle. Per the germline V gene, CDR1 is SEHNR and CDR2 is FQNEAQ (reference sequence). The CDR3 DNA sequence: TGTGCCAGCAGCTTGGATGGGACTGCGGATACGCAGTATTTT. It encodes CASSLDGTADTQYF.

The V gene is TRBV28, the J gene TRBJ1-5; the match to TRBD1 covers 9 bases. Trimming removed 1 base from V and 0 bases from J; junction bases left unmatched: 10. CDR1 MDHEN and CDR2 SYDVKM come from the germline V gene. This CDR3 is 19 amino acids long. The CDR3 nucleotides are TGTGCCAGCAGTTTATTCACCGGGACAGGGCTCAGTAGCAATCAGCCCCAGCATTTT. As protein: CASSLFTGTGLSSNQPQHF.

This rearrangement joins TRBV4-1 to TRBJ1-5, with 7 bases lining up with TRBD1. Unmatched junction bases numbered 16, after V lost 4 bases and J lost 4 bases. This CDR3 has 18 residues. CDR1 MGHRA and CDR2 YSYEKL come from the germline V gene. CDR3 region: CASSPRGETGRSNQPQHF. CDR3 in DNA: TGCGCCAGCAGCCCCCGTGGCGAGACAGGGCGATCAAATCAGCCCCAGCATTTT.

The chain couples TRBV19 to TRBJ2-5, with 7 bases lining up with TRBD1. The germline V gene encodes CDR1 LNHDA and CDR2 SQIVND (reference sequence). The V gene end was trimmed by 6 bases and the J gene end by 2 bases; junction bases not matched to a gene: 6. The length of the CDR3 is 14 residues. CDR3 sequence: CASSQPGQQETQYF. CDR3 nucleotide sequence: TGTGCCAGTAGCCAGCCGGGACAGCAAGAGACCCAGTACTTC.

The chain couples TRBV6-5 to TRBJ2-2; a weak D match, TRBD2 (5 bases). The V end lost 8 bases, the J end lost 5 bases, and 12 bases lay between the germline ends. The CDR3 sequence is 13 residues long. Per the germline V gene, CDR1 is MNHEY and CDR2 is SVGAGI. For the CDR3, the DNA is TGTGCCAGCGGGCGACCGGGGACCGGGGAGCTGTTTTTT. The encoded protein is CASGRPGTGELFF.

The rearrangement uses TRBV19 and TRBJ1-3; possible D gene TRBD1, 5 bases. Between the trimmed V and J ends, which lost 5 bases and 9 bases, there was a span of 20 bases. Germline V gene sequence: CDR1 LNHDA, CDR2 SQIVND (reference sequence). This CDR3 region has 15 residues. The CDR3 bases are TGTGCCAGTAGTGTTGTCGGCAGCCCCGGGGGCACCATATATTTT. It specifies CASSVVGSPGGTIYF. The entire variable domain, with the rest obtained from reference TRBV19 and TRBJ1-3, is as follows: DGGITQSPKYLFRKEGQNVTLSCEQNLNHDAMYWYRQDPGQGLRLIYYSQIVNDFQKGDIAEGYSVSREKKESFPLTVTSAQKNPTAFYLCASSVVGSPGGTIYFGEGSWLTVV.

The chain has TRBV28 and TRBJ1-2; TRBD1 might be the D (6 bases). The CDR3 covers 13 residues. V gave up 3 bases and J gave up 7 bases, with 12 bases separating them. In germline, CDR1 is MDHEN, CDR2 SYDVKM. CDR3 region: CASSFLQGSGYTF. The CDR3 DNA sequence: TGTGCCAGCAGTTTTCTACAGGGCTCTGGCTACACCTTC.

The chain couples TRBV6-1 to TRBJ1-5; D unresolved. The CDR3 is 13 residues long. Looked up from germline, CDR1 is MNHNS and CDR2 is SASEGT. V lost 0 bases to trimming and J lost 7 bases, with 7 bases between them. CDR3 nucleotides: TGTGCCAGCAGTGAAGCCGGGGTGCAGCCCCAGCATTTT. Encoded protein: CASSEAGVQPQHF.

J is TRBJ1-1 and V is TRBV6-6; 9 bases match TRBD1. Germline CDR1 and CDR2: MNHNY and SVGAGI (reference sequence). With 6 bases clipped from V and 5 bases from J, the junction kept 4 bases outside the gene matches. The CDR3 covers 13 residues. The DNA for the CDR3 is TGTGCCAGCAGCACAGGGGGCAAAACTGAAGCTTTCTTT. It is translated as CASSTGGKTEAFF.

The chain links TRBV19 to TRBJ2-3; 10 bases map to TRBD1. V lost 4 bases to trimming and J lost 0 bases; unmatched junction nucleotides: 1. The CDR3 has 15 residues. The germline CDR1 and CDR2 sequences are LNHDA and SQIVND (reference sequence). This CDR3 is CASSRTGGSTDTQYF. CDR3 bases: TGTGCCAGTAGTAGGACAGGGGGGAGCACAGATACGCAGTATTTT.

This clone was seen a few times. This rearrangement joins TRBV27 to TRBJ1-2; 10 nucleotides line up with TRBD1. The CDR3 extends over 15 amino acids. J lost 4 bases, V lost 6 bases, and 8 bases had no gene match. Germline lookup yields CDR1 MNHEY and CDR2 SMNVEV (reference sequence). Written as DNA, the CDR3 is TGTGCCAGCAGCTATTCCGGGACAGGGGCCTATGGCTACACCTTC. Encoded protein: CASSYSGTGAYGYTF.

The V call is TRBV5-6, the J call TRBJ2-7, with a weak D call TRBD1 (5 bases). V lost 3 bases and J 2 bases, leaving 9 bases between the germline ends. The CDR3 has 13 amino acids. In germline, CDR1 is SGHDT, CDR2 YYEEEE. The CDR3 region is CASSSVGPYEQYF. The CDR3 region has the DNA TGTGCCAGCAGCTCTGTGGGGCCCTACGAGCAGTACTTC.

J is TRBJ2-1 and V is TRBV7-2; 10 bases agree with TRBD1. Germline V gene data show CDR1 as SGHTA and CDR2 as FQGNSA. After removal of 2 bases from V and 7 bases from J, the junction contained 8 bases not matched to a gene. There are 16 residues in the CDR3. The CDR3 reads CASSLFGTGVRNEQFF. In DNA form, the CDR3 reads TGTGCCAGCAGCTTATTTGGGACAGGGGTTAGAAATGAGCAGTTCTTC.

The chain couples TRBV6-5 to TRBJ2-7; D gene ambiguous. The CDR3 runs 15 residues. Germline assignment: CDR1 MNHEY and CDR2 SVGAGI. Trimming cost V 5 bases and J 0 bases, with 14 bases left between them. The CDR3 reads CASSHRVPPSYEQYF. CDR3 bases: TGTGCCAGCAGTCACCGGGTTCCCCCCTCCTACGAGCAGTACTTC.

This sequence joins TRBV28 and TRBJ1-2; 11 bases agree with TRBD1. CDR3 size: 15 residues. With V trimmed by 0 bases and J by 6 bases, 3 bases remained unmatched. Germline-derived CDR1 and CDR2 are MDHEN and SYDVKM. The CDR3 spells CASSLWDRGRDGYTF. The CDR3 nucleotides read TGTGCCAGCAGTTTATGGGACAGGGGGCGAGATGGCTACACCTTC.

This sequence joins TRBV11-3 and TRBJ2-7, with TRBD1 as a possible D gene (6 bases). Germline V lookup: CDR1 SGHNT, CDR2 YENEEA. Trimming took off 4 bases at V and 0 bases at J, with 13 bases between the two ends. CDR3 size: 15 residues. CDR3 bases: TGTGCCAGCAGCTCAAGACAGGAGAGCTCCTACGAGCAGTACTTC. Amino acid sequence: CASSSRQESSYEQYF.